This TCR beta chain was observed in a study of response to subunit inactivated influenza vaccine. J was trimmed by 4 bases and V by 4 bases; bases with no gene match: 6. Germline loops: CDR1 SNHLY, CDR2 FYNNEI. This CDR3 is built from 14 residues. This clonotype was seen only a few times. Each CDR3 protein is one row after TCRdb ran MiXCR on the RT-PCR reads. The sample carries approximately 700,000 distinct CDR3 sequences, approximately 13% recorded once. Sequencing was performed on PBMCs from blood, taken 14 to 15 days before vaccination. This chain joins TRBV2 and TRBJ2-5, with 7 bases fitting TRBD1. The sequence was collected from a man in his fifties who received an inactivated influenza vaccine. The CDR3 loop reads CASSGRQGLETQYF. The CDR3, as DNA: TGTGCCAGCAGTGGACGACAGGGCTTAGAGACCCAGTACTTC.